The rows below give T cell receptor beta chains drawn from one sample of a study of CD8+CD57+ T cells in acquired aplastic anemia. TCRdb re-called the reads through MiXCR, storing one row per CDR3 protein. The sample contains approximately 170,000 distinct CDR3 sequences, 50% to 55% of which appear only once. The sequenced material came from sorted CD4+, CD8+, or CD8+CD57+ T cells (not recorded which) from PBMCs. These receptors were collected from a human donor in good health, serving as a control. CDR3s include the opening cysteine and the closing phenylalanine or tryptophan. The order of the fields is D gene, clone size, CDR3 length, V gene, CDR3 protein. D genes are given only for firm matches. Size tells how often a clone was seen (once, few, many) or the class of an expanded clone, and some rows leave it out.

NA,few,13,TRBV24-1,CATSATGANVLTF
TRBD1,once,14,TRBV2,CASRGARGPGELFF
TRBD1,NA,17,TRBV24-1,CATSDNSRGWGTGELFF
TRBD1,NA,11,TRBV20-1,CSAEQGLKLFF
NA,many,14,TRBV11-2,CASSAPAYQETQYF
NA,NA,14,TRBV29-1,CSVVGGGSYNEQFF
TRBD2,NA,13,TRBV15,CATRRGIQETQYF
NA,NA,9,TRBV7-2,CASSRNQYF
NA,many,13,TRBV10-3,CAISDGQLTEAFF
TRBD2,NA,15,TRBV19,CASSTAVAGQETQYF
TRBD2,NA,17,TRBV7-3,CASSVGGLAFWGETQYF
NA,few,17,TRBV10-2,CASSLQRLAKGTYGQYF
NA,NA,17,TRBV7-2,CASSPGAGHDNQETQYF
NA,NA,13,TRBV11-2,CASSLTGVRSIYF
TRBD1,NA,13,TRBV29-1,CSGGQGGNQPQHF
NA,NA,18,TRBV15,CATSRDSSAGRFTDTQYF
TRBD1,NA,13,TRBV25-1,CASRHSTGVEQYF
TRBD1,NA,15,TRBV7-2,CASSLWTGNGYGYTF
NA,NA,14,TRBV10-1,CASSGRAVISPPHF
NA,NA,16,TRBV25-1,CASSTIAVAHTDTQYF
TRBD2,NA,17,TRBV7-3,CASSLRLAGGLRDTQYF
NA,NA,14,TRBV25-1,CASSDTSSNTEAFF
TRBD1,many,16,TRBV6-5,CASSYSMVDRGETQYF
NA,NA,11,TRBV7-9,CASSVNREQYF
TRBD1,NA,16,TRBV19,CASSQGQGARNSPLHF
NA,NA,12,TRBV29-1,CSVEDRASGYTF
NA,NA,14,TRBV14,CASSQVGFGTEAFF
TRBD2,few,17,TRBV25-1,CASSEYYKVASGDEQYF
NA,many,15,TRBV7-3,CASSLGGKGRAEAFF
NA,NA,13,TRBV25-1,CASSYQETSPLHF
NA,NA,13,TRBV5-5,CASSLEAGGELFF
NA,few,13,TRBV10-3,CAISERQQETQYF
NA,NA,11,TRBV6-1,CASSEATWQYF
NA,many,15,TRBV7-8,CASSFREGGTYEQYF
NA,many,11,TRBV5-1,CASSFQETQYF
NA,NA,13,TRBV15,CASSPTGANEHYF
NA,NA,18,TRBV9,CASKFLLQLCSYNSPLHF
NA,many,15,TRBV6-1,CASSEETAYYNEQFF
NA,NA,12,TRBV19,CASSDITHGYTF
NA,NA,13,TRBV9,CASSMTGTGELFF
NA,many,14,TRBV6-5,CASRGTGYNQPQHF
TRBD2,NA,15,TRBV20-1,CSVSPMVAGRNEQFF